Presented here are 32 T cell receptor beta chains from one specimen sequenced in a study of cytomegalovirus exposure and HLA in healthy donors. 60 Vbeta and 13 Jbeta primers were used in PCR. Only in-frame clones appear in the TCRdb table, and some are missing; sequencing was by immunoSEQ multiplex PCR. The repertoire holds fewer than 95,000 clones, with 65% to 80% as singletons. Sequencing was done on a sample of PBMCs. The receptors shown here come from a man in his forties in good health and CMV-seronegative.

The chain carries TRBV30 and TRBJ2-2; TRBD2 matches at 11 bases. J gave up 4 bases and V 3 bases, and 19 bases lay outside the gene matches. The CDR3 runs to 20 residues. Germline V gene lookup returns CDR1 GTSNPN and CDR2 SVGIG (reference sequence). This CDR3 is CAWSWWASGGNSGGTGELFF. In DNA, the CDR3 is TGTGCCTGGAGCTGGTGGGCTAGCGGGGGGAATTCAGGGGGCACCGGGGAGCTGTTTTTT.

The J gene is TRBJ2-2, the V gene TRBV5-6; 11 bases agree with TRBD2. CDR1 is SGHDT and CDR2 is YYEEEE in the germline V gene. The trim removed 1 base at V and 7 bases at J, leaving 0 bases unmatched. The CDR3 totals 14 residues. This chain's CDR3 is CASSLTSGGGELFF. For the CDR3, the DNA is TGTGCCAGCAGCTTGACTAGCGGGGGCGGGGAGCTGTTTTTT.

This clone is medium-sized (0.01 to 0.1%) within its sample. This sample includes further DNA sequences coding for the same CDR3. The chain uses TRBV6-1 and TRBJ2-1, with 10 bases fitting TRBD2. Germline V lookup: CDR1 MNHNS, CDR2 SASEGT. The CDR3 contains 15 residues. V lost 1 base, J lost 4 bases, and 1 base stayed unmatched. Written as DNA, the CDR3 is TGTGCCAGCAGTGAAGAAGCGGGGGGGTACAATGAGCAGTTCTTC. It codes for CASSEEAGGYNEQFF.

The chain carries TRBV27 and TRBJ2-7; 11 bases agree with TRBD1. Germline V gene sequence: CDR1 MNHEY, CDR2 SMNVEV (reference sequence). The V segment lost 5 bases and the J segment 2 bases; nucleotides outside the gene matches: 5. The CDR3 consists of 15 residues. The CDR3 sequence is CASSPGTGGAYEQYF. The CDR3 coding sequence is TGTGCCAGCAGTCCCGGGACAGGGGGGGCCTACGAGCAGTACTTC.

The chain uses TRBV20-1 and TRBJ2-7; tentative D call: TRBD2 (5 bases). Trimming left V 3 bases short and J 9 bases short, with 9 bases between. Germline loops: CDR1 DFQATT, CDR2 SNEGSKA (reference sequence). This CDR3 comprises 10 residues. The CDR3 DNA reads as TGCAGTGCTAGGGTAGGGAGGCAGTACTTC. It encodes CSARVGRQYF.

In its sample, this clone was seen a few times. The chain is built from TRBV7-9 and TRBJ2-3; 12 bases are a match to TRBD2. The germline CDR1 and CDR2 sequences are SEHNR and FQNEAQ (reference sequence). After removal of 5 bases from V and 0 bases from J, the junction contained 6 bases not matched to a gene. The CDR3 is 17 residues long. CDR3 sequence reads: CASSHSLAGGSTDTQYF. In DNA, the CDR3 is TGTGCCAGCAGCCATAGTCTAGCGGGGGGGAGCACAGATACGCAGTATTTT.

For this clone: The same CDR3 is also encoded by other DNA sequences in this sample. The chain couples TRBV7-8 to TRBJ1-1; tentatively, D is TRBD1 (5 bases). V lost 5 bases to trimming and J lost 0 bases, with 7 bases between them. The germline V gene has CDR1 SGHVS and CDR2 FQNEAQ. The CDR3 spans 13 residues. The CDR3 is CASSRDLNTEAFF. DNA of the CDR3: TGTGCCAGCAGCCGGGACTTGAACACTGAAGCTTTCTTT.

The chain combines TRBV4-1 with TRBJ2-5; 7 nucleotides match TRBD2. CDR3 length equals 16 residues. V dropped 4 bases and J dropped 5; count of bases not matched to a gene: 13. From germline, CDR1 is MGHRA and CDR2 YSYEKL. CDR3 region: CASSRTRGPQSETQYF. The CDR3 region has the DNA TGCGCCAGCAGCCGGACTAGGGGACCCCAGAGCGAGACCCAGTACTTC.

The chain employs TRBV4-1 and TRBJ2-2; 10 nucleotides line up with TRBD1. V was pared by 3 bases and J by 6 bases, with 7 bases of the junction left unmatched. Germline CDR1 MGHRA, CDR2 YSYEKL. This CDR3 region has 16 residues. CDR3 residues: CASSHSRDRGPGELFF. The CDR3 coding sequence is TGCGCCAGCAGCCATAGTAGGGACAGGGGCCCCGGGGAGCTGTTTTTT.

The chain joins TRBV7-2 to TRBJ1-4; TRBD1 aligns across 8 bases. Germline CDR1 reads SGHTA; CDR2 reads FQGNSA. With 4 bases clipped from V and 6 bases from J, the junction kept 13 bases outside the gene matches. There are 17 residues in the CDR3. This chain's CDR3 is CASSSPRDGTGYEKLFF. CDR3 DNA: TGTGCCAGCAGCTCCCCCCGGGACGGGACAGGATATGAAAAACTGTTTTTT.

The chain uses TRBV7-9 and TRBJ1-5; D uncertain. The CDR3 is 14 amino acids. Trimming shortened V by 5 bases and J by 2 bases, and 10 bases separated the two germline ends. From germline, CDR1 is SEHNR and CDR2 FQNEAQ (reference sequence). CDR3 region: CASSRDSRNQPQHF. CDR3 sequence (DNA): TGTGCCAGCAGCCGTGACTCGCGCAATCAGCCCCAGCATTTT.

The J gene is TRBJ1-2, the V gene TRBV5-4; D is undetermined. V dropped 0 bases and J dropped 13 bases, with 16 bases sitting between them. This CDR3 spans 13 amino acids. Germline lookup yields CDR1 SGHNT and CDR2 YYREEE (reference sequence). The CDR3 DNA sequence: TGTGCCAGCAGCTTGGGAAAGAATTTCGGTTTCACCTTC. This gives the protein CASSLGKNFGFTF.

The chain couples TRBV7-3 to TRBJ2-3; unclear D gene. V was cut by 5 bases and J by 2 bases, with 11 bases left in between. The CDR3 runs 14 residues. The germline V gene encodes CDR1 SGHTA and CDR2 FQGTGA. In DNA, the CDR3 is TGTGCCAGCAGCCCTGGGCGATCCACAGATACGCAGTATTTT. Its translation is CASSPGRSTDTQYF.

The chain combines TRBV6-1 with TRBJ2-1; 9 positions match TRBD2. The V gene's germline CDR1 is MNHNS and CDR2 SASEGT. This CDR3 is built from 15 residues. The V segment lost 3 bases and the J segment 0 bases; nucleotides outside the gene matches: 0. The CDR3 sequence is CASSERGGSYNEQFF. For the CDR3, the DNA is TGTGCCAGCAGTGAGCGGGGGGGCTCCTACAATGAGCAGTTCTTC.

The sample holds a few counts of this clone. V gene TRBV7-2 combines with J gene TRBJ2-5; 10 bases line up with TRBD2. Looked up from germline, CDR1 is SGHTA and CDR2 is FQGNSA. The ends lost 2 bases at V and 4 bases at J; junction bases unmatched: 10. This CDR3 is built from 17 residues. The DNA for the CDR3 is TGTGCCAGCAGCTTAACTAGCGGGGCCTATCGTATAGAGACCCAGTACTTC. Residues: CASSLTSGAYRIETQYF.

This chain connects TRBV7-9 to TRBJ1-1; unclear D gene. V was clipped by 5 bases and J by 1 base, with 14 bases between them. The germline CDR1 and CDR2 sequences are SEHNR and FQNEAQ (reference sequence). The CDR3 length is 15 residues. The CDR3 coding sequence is TGTGCCAGCAGCACCGCGAAAAGAGGGAACACTGAAGCTTTCTTT. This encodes CASSTAKRGNTEAFF.

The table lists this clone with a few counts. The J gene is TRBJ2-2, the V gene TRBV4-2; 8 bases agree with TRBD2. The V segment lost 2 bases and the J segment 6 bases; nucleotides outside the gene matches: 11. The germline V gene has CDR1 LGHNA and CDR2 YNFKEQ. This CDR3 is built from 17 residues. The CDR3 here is CASSQYQPAGGPGELFF. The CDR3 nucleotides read TGTGCCAGCAGCCAATACCAACCCGCGGGGGGCCCCGGGGAGCTGTTTTTT.

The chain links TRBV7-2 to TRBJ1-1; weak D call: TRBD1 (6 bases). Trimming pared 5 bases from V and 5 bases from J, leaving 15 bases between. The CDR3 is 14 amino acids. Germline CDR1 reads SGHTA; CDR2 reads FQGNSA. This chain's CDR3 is CASSHQGKGTEAFF. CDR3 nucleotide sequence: TGTGCCAGCAGCCATCAGGGGAAGGGGACTGAAGCTTTCTTT.

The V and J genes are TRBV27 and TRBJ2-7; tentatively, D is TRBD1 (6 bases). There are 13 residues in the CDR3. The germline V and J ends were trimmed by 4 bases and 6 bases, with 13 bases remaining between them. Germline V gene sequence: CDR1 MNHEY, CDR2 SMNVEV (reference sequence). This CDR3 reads CASSSTTGLEQYF. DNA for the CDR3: TGTGCCAGCAGTTCGACAACAGGGCTCGAGCAGTACTTC.

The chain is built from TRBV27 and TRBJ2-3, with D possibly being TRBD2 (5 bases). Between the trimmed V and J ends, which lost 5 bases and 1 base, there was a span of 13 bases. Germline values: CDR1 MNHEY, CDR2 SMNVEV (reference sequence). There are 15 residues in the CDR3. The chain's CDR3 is CASSRKRTGTDTQYF. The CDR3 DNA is TGTGCCAGCAGTCGAAAGCGGACCGGCACAGATACGCAGTATTTT.

The CDR3 loop reads CASSLGQGKIGELFF. CDR3 coding DNA: TGTGCCAGCAGCTTGGGGCAGGGGAAAATCGGGGAGCTGTTTTTT. This chain connects TRBV5-4 to TRBJ2-2, with D perhaps TRBD1 (6 bases). CDR3 size: 15 residues. Trimming stripped 0 bases from V and 7 bases from J, with 13 bases between. Germline loops: CDR1 SGHNT, CDR2 YYREEE (reference sequence).

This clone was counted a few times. CDR3 amino acids: CASSQQGVGFEQFF. DNA for the CDR3: TGTGCCAGCAGCCAGCAGGGGGTGGGGTTTGAGCAGTTCTTC. The V and J genes are TRBV4-2 and TRBJ2-1, with TRBD1 matching over 7 bases. Germline CDR1 and CDR2: LGHNA and YNFKEQ. The trim removed 3 bases at V and 9 bases at J, leaving 8 bases unmatched. The CDR3 has 14 residues.

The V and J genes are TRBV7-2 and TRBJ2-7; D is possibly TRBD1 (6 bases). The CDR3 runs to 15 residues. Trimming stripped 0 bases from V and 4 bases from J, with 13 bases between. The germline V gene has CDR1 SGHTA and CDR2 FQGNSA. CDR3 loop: CASSLALAGVYEQYF. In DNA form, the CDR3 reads TGTGCCAGCAGCTTAGCCTTAGCAGGGGTTTACGAGCAGTACTTC. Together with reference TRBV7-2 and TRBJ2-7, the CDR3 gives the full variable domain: GAGVSQSPSNKVTEKGKDVELRCDPISGHTALYWYRQSLGQGLEFLIYFQGNSAPDKSGLPSDRFSAERTGGSVSTLTIQRTQQEDSAVYLCASSLALAGVYEQYFGPGTRLTVT.

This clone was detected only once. CDR3 protein: CSVGIGRGGWVEQYF. The CDR3 bases are TGCAGCGTTGGAATAGGGAGGGGGGGGTGGGTCGAGCAGTACTTC. The V and J genes are TRBV29-1 and TRBJ2-5, with D maybe TRBD2 (7 bases). The J call may be incorrect, as the DNA end agrees better with TRBJ2-7. The germline V gene has CDR1 SQVTM and CDR2 ANQGSEA. The CDR3 runs 15 residues.

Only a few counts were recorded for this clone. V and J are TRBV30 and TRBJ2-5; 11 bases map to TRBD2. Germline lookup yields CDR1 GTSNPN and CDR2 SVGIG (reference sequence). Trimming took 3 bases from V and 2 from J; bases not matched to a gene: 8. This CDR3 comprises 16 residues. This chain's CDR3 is CAWRKGLAGGQETQYF. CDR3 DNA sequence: TGTGCCTGGAGAAAGGGGTTAGCGGGGGGGCAAGAGACCCAGTACTTC. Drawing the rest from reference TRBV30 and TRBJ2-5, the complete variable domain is SQTIHQWPATLVQPVGSPLSLECTVEGTSNPNLYWYRQAAGRGLQLLFYSVGIGQISSEVPQNLSASRPQDRQFILSSKKLLLSDSGFYLCAWRKGLAGGQETQYFGPGTRLLVL.

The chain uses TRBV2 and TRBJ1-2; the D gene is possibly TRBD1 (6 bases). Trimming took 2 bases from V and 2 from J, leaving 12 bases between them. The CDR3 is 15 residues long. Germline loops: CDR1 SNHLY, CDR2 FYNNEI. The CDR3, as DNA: TGTGCCAGCAGTGAAATCCCAGGGGAAAACTATGGCTACACCTTC. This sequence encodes CASSEIPGENYGYTF. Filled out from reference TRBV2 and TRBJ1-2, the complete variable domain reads EPEVTQTPSHQVTQMGQEVILRCVPISNHLYFYWYRQILGQKVEFLVSFYNNEISEKSEIFDDQFSVERPDGSNFTLKIRSTKLEDSAMYFCASSEIPGENYGYTFGSGTRLTVV.

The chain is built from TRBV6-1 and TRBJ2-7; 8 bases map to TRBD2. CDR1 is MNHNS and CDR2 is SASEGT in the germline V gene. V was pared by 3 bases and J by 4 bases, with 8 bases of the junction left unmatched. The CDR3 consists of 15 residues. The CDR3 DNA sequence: TGTGCCAGCAGTGACGATAGGGGACTAGATTACGAGCAGTACTTC. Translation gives CASSDDRGLDYEQYF.

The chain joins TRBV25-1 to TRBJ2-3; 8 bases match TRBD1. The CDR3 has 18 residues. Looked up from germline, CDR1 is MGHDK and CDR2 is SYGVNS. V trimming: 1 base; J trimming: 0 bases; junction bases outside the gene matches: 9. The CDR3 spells CASSELRDRYSSTDTQYF. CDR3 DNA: TGTGCCAGCAGTGAATTAAGGGACAGGTACTCTAGCACAGATACGCAGTATTTT.

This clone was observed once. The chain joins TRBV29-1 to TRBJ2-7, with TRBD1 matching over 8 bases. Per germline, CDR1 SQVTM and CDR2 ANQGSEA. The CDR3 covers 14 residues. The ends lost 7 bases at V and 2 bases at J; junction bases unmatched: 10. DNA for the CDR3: TGCAGCGCCGCGACAGGGGTAGGGGCCTACGAGCAGTACTTC. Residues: CSAATGVGAYEQYF.

The CDR3 DNA is TGTGCCAGCAGCCACCGAGGGACAGGGGACAGAGAGCAGTTCTTC. Protein product: CASSHRGTGDREQFF. The chain uses TRBV4-2 and TRBJ2-1; 10 bases agree with TRBD1. With 3 bases clipped from V and 10 bases from J, the junction kept 9 bases outside the gene matches. The CDR3 spans 15 residues. CDR1 LGHNA and CDR2 YNFKEQ come from the germline V gene.

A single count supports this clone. The CDR3 loop is CASSLSARSNEKLFF. The CDR3, as DNA: TGTGCCAGTTCCCTTAGTGCGCGATCTAATGAAAAACTGTTTTTT. This chain links TRBV11-2 with TRBJ1-4; no definite D call. CDR1 SGHAT and CDR2 FQNNGV come from the germline V gene. Trimming shortened V by 9 bases and J by 3 bases, and 17 bases separated the two germline ends. The CDR3 is 15 amino acids.

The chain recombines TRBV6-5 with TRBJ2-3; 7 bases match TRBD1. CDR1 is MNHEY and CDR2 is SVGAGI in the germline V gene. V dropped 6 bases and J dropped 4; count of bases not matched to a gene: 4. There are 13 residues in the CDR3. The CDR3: CASSRTGPDTQYF. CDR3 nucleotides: TGTGCCAGCAGCCGGACAGGCCCAGATACGCAGTATTTT.